What follows describes a single T cell receptor (beta chain). Its antigen is not identified. This sample was taken from a study of cytomegalovirus exposure and HLA in healthy donors. Study findings and constraints: Among TCR sequences, most were rare, though some public TCRs appeared in many donors. Donors belonging to an Asian-associated ancestry cluster reportedly showed fewer N-insertions in productive TCRs than the approximately 640-donor mean, according to what a later analysis found. Follow-up analysis later connected one missense variant in DCLRE1C with trimming of TCR beta V- and J-genes. Follow-up analysis seemed to connect common viral pathogens with several of the most significant clusters identified.

The CDR3 extends over 14 amino acids. 60 Vbeta and 13 Jbeta primers were used in PCR. Only in-frame clones appear in the TCRdb table, and some are missing; sequencing was by immunoSEQ multiplex PCR. The repertoire holds 50,000 to 80,000 clones, over 70% seen once, with approximately 4.7% in the top ten. The receptor's source is a male donor in good health and CMV-seropositive. The chain has TRBV21-1 and TRBJ1-6. TRBV21-1 constitutes a pseudogene. The sample comprised PBMCs. The CDR3 nucleotides read TGTGCCAGCAGCAAGCGGGGGGCGCACTCACCCCTCCACTTT. It is translated as CASSKRGAHSPLHF.